The rows below give T cell receptor beta chains drawn from one sample of a study of sequential checkpoint blockade in melanoma. TCRdb's table, derived via immunoSEQ multiplex PCR, lists solely in-frame clones and lacks some. The sample shows more than 8,000 clones, around 70% of them seen only once. The material sequenced was CD8+ T cells sorted from blood (inferred from file names), taken from a patient given nivolumab and ipilimumab in sequence. These receptor sequences come from a human donor with melanoma. CDR3s include the opening cysteine and the closing phenylalanine or tryptophan. A D gene is named only where the DNA matches it firmly. Rows may omit the clone size; those that give it use once, few, many or a size class.

J | size | V | D | DNA | CDR3
TRBJ2-7 | - | TRBV4-1 | TRBD2 | TGCGCCAGCAGCCCCTTCGCGGGAGCCTACGAGCAGTACTTC | CASSPFAGAYEQYF
TRBJ2-1 | - | TRBV30 | TRBD1 | TGTGCCTGGGACCATGGACAGGGAAACAATGAGCAGTTCTTC | CAWDHGQGNNEQFF
TRBJ1-6 | - | TRBV6-1 | - | TGTGCCGGGTCGGGCCAGGGGATCTATAATTCACCCCTCCACTTT | CAGSGQGIYNSPLHF
TRBJ1-5 | once | TRBV4-3 | - | TGCGCCAGCAGCCTCTCCCTCGGCGGGGATCAGCCCCAGCATTTT | CASSLSLGGDQPQHF
TRBJ2-1 | - | TRBV27 | - | TGTGCCAGCAGTCGTCAGGGCCATGAGCAGTTCTTC | CASSRQGHEQFF
TRBJ2-7 | - | TRBV7-6 | - | TGTGCCAGCAGCTTAGGTTCGGGGGACTCCTACGAGCAGTACTTC | CASSLGSGDSYEQYF
TRBJ2-7 | few | TRBV4-3 | - | TGCGCCAGCAGCCTGGAGGATCTCTACGAGCAGTACTTC | CASSLEDLYEQYF
TRBJ2-1 | - | TRBV4-3 | TRBD2 | TGCGCCAGCAGCCAAGACTCGGGGGGGGCCTACAATGAGCAGTTCTTC | CASSQDSGGAYNEQFF
TRBJ2-3 | - | TRBV4-1 | - | TGCGCCAGCAGCCAGGCCCCCTCAGGAGCGGCTAGCACAGATACGCAGTATTTT | CASSQAPSGAASTDTQYF
TRBJ2-1 | - | TRBV5-1 | TRBD1 | TGCGCCAGCAGCTATAAACAGGGGAACAATGAGCAGTTCTTC | CASSYKQGNNEQFF
TRBJ2-1 | - | TRBV9 | - | TGTGCCAGCAGCGTACAGGGGCCGACCTACAATGAGCAGTTCTTC | CASSVQGPTYNEQFF
TRBJ2-1 | - | TRBV6-4 | TRBD2 | TGTGCCAGCACTACTAGCGGGAACTACAATGAGCAGTTCTTC | CASTTSGNYNEQFF
TRBJ2-5 | - | TRBV10-2 | TRBD2 | TGCGCCAGCTCGGGAGGGGCAGAAAGTGAGACCCAGTACTTC | CASSGGAESETQYF
TRBJ1-2 | - | TRBV5-6 | TRBD1 | TGTGCCAGCAGCCTCGGGACAGGCCTCGCTAACTATGGCTACACCTTC | CASSLGTGLANYGYTF
TRBJ2-1 | once | TRBV6-4 | - | TGTGCCAGCAGTGACAACAGGGCCCCCTACAATGAGCAGTTCTTC | CASSDNRAPYNEQFF
TRBJ1-2 | - | TRBV2 | TRBD1 | TGTGCCAGCAGTGGGGGGACAGGGTGGTATGGCTACACCTTC | CASSGGTGWYGYTF
TRBJ2-1 | - | TRBV7-9 | - | TGTGCCAGCAGCCTCGGACTATCTTACAATGAGCAGTTCTTC | CASSLGLSYNEQFF
TRBJ2-3 | - | TRBV5-1 | - | TGCGCCAGCAGAAACGGACACTCAGGGGACACAGATACGCAGTATTTT | CASRNGHSGDTDTQYF
TRBJ2-5 | - | TRBV5-1 | - | TGCGCCAGCAGCTTTCTACAGCCCCAAGAGACCCAGTACTTC | CASSFLQPQETQYF
TRBJ2-1 | - | TRBV7-6 | - | TGTGCCAGCAGCTTCGAGGGGGGGGGATACAATGAGCAGTTCTTC | CASSFEGGGYNEQFF
TRBJ1-2 | - | TRBV2 | - | TGTGCCAGCAACCTAGAAGGGACTCATAACTATGGCTACACCTTC | CASNLEGTHNYGYTF
TRBJ2-2 | - | TRBV4-3 | TRBD1 | TGCGCCAGCAGCCAAACCGGGACAGCACGGGGGGAGCTGTTTTTT | CASSQTGTARGELFF
TRBJ2-7 | - | TRBV19 | TRBD1 | TGTGCCAGTAGTTTCCGGGACAGCCTTTCCTACGAGCAGTACTTC | CASSFRDSLSYEQYF
TRBJ1-1 | - | TRBV10-2 | TRBD1 | TGCGCCAGCCGGGGACAGGAAGCTTTCTTT | CASRGQEAFF
TRBJ2-7 | few | TRBV10-2 | TRBD1 | TGCGCCAGCACCCTATTAGGGGGCACCTACGAGCAGTACTTC | CASTLLGGTYEQYF
TRBJ2-3 | few | TRBV29-1 | TRBD2 | TGCAGCGTTGAAGATTGGTCTAGCGGGGGGGCAGGGGATACGCAGTATTTT | CSVEDWSSGGAGDTQYF
TRBJ2-3 | - | TRBV27 | TRBD2 | TGTGCCAGCGGTCCACTAGCGGGAGGGACCATGGATACGCAGTATTTT | CASGPLAGGTMDTQYF
TRBJ2-3 | few | TRBV15 | TRBD1 | TGTGCCACCAGCAGAGATGTTAGTGGACAGGGGACAGATACGCAGTATTTT | CATSRDVSGQGTDTQYF
TRBJ2-1 | - | TRBV4-3 | TRBD1 | TGCGCCAGCAGCCAAGATTGGGCACAGGGGTTCGTCGATGAGCAGTTCTTC | CASSQDWAQGFVDEQFF
TRBJ2-7 | - | TRBV16 | - | TGTGCCAGCAGCCCGCAATGGCACGAGCAGTACTTC | CASSPQWHEQYF
TRBJ2-3 | - | TRBV19 | TRBD2 | TGTGCCAGTAGTCTCCCGGCCAGCGGGGGGGATACGCAGTATTTT | CASSLPASGGDTQYF
TRBJ2-1 | few | TRBV30 | - | TGTGCCTGGAGTTCGACAGGCAATGAGCAGTTCTTC | CAWSSTGNEQFF
TRBJ2-7 | - | TRBV27 | - | TGTGCCAGCAGTTTTAGGGGATACGAGCAGTACTTC | CASSFRGYEQYF
TRBJ1-3 | - | TRBV28 | - | TGTGCCAGCAGGAACTTCCCGACAGGAGTCGGAAACACCATATATTTT | CASRNFPTGVGNTIYF
TRBJ2-5 | - | TRBV7-9 | - | TGTGCCAGCAGCACCCCCGGGTCCCAGTACTTC | CASSTPGSQYF
TRBJ1-2 | - | TRBV10-3 | - | TGTGCCATCAGTGAGTCAGGGGGCTATGGCTACACCTTC | CAISESGGYGYTF
TRBJ1-6 | few | TRBV6-5 | - | TGTGCCAGCAGTTACGGGGCAGGGAATTCACCCCTCCACTTT | CASSYGAGNSPLHF
TRBJ1-1 | - | TRBV6-5 | - | TGTGCCAGCAGTTACCCCCGGGGGGCCGACACTGAAGCTTTCTTT | CASSYPRGADTEAFF
TRBJ1-5 | - | TRBV2 | - | TGTGCCAGCAGTGACTTCTCTACTGCACAGCCCCAGCATTTT | CASSDFSTAQPQHF
TRBJ1-1 | - | TRBV4-2 | - | TGTGCCAGCAGCCAATCCACTCAGGACACTGAAGCTTTCTTT | CASSQSTQDTEAFF
TRBJ2-5 | - | TRBV21-1 | - | TGTGCCAGCAGCAAAGGGGGCAGACAAGAGACCCAGTACTTC | CASSKGGRQETQYF
TRBJ1-1 | - | TRBV6-5 | - | TGTGCCAGCAGTTACGGGGCAGGGTTAAACACTGAAGCTTTCTTT | CASSYGAGLNTEAFF
TRBJ1-2 | few | TRBV5-6 | - | TGTGCCAGCAGCTTAAACCCGCAGGGGAATGGCTACACCTTC | CASSLNPQGNGYTF
TRBJ1-1 | - | TRBV29-1 | - | TGCAGCGTTGTTCCTGGGGCCACTGAAGCTTTCTTT | CSVVPGATEAFF